This record covers a single T cell receptor beta chain. This CDR3 has 12 amino acids. With 4 bases removed from V and 6 bases from J, the gap between germline ends came to 7 bases. Germline CDR1 MNHEY, CDR2 SVGAGI. This entry belongs to a study of blood T cell repertoires in COVID-19. Background on the study: Collection of acute and convalescent COVID-19 samples took place in the United States, Italy and Spain.

This table comes from immunoSEQ multiplex PCR, and its TCRdb copy is limited to in-frame clones, with some not included. This repertoire shows over 100,000 clones, 84% found once; its top ten account for approximately 7%. The sequence was collected from a woman between 50 and 59 years old with acute or convalescent COVID-19. Sequenced: peripheral blood. The chain couples TRBV6-5 to TRBJ1-5; D not certain. The CDR3 DNA reads TGTGCCAGCAGTTCCCCGAGTCAGCCCCAGCATTTT. It specifies CASSSPSQPQHF.